The sequence of this T cell receptor beta chain was determined in a study of molecular identifiers for immune sequencing clone quantification. CDR1 and CDR2 from the germline V gene are LGHNA and YSLEER. The CDR3 sequence is 16 residues long. TCRdb re-derived calls from the PCR reads in MiXCR, one entry per CDR3 protein. The table has about 330,000 distinct CDR3 sequences, under 25% seen once; the top ten hold 0.65% to 0.75%. This clonotype showed up just once. One end of the junction is discordant with germline, which a read error may explain. The chain recombines TRBV4-3 with TRBJ2-1; tentative D call: TRBD2 (6 bases). Sequencing input: naive CD8+ T cells from blood, with Jurkat cell RNA spiked in. This sample's subset: FACS-sorted CD8+CD4-CCR7+CD45RA+ naive T cells. The receptor comes from a human donor in good health. Some libraries in this study had Jurkat cell RNA spiked in. The CDR3 coding sequence is TGCGCCAGCAGCCAAGGAACGGGGGAATCCTACGATGAGCAGTTCTTC. Translation: CASSQGTGESYDEQFF.